This entry features one TCR beta chain sequence. The sample is drawn from a study of shared clonotypes between healthy human individuals. The CDR3 has 15 amino acids. CDR1 is SGHRS and CDR2 is YFSETQ in the germline V gene. J was trimmed by 5 bases and V by 3 bases; bases with no gene match: 8. The table came from immunoSEQ multiplex PCR; TCRdb's copy has only in-frame clones and leaves some out. This table holds roughly 410,000 clones, roughly 96% found once. V gene TRBV5-1 combines with J gene TRBJ2-3, with TRBD1 identical over 8 bases. Sequenced input: memory CD8+ T cells sorted from blood. Noted subset: CD45RO+ cells pooled with CCR7-negative TemRA cells. The clonotype originates from a man aged 30-40 years in good health. The CDR3: CASSSTTGVKDTQYF. Here the CDR3 DNA reads TGCGCCAGCAGCTCGACGACAGGGGTGAAAGATACGCAGTATTTT.